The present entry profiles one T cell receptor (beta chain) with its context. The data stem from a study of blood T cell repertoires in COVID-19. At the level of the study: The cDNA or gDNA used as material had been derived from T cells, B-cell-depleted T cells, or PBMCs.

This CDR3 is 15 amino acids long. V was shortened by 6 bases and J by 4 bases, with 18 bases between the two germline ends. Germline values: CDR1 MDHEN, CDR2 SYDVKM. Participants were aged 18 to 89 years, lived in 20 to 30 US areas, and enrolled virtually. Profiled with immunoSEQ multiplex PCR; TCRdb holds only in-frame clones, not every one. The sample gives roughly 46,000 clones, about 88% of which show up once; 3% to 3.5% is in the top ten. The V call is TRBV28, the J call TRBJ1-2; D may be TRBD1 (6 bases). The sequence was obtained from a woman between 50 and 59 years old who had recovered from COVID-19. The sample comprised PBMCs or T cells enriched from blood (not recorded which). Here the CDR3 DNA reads TGTGCCAGCAGCCCAGGGGCCGCTCAGGGCTATGGCTACACCTTC. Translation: CASSPGAAQGYGYTF.